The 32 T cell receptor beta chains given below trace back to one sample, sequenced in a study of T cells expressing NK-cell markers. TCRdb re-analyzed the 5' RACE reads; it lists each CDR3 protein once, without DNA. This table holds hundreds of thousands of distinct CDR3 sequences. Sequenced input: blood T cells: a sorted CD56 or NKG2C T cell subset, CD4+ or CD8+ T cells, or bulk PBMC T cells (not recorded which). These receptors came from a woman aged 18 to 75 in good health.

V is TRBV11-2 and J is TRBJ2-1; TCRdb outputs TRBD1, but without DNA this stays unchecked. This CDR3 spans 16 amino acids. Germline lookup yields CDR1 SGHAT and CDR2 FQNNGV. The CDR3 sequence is CASSLLNRANFNEQFF.

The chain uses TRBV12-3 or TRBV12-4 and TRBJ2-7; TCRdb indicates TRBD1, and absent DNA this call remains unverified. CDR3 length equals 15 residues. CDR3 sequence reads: CASSSPTRGVYEQYF.

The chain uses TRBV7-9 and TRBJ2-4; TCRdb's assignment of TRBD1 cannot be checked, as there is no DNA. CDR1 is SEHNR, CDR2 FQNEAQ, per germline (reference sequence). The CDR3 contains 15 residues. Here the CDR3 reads CASSPRQSDSNIQYF.

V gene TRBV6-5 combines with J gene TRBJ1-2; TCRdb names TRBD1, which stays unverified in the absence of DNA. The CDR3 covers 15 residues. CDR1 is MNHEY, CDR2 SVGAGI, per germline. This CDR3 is CASSSRGGTGYGYTF.

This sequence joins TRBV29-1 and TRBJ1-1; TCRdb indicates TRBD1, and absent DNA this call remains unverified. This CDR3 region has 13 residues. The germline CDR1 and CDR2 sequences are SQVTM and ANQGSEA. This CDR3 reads CSVESGLNTEAFF. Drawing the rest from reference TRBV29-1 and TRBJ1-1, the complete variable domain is SAVISQKPSRDICQRGTSLTIQCQVDSQVTMMFWYRQQPGQSLTLIATANQGSEATYESGFVIDKFPISRPNLTFSTLTVSNMSPEDSSIYLCSVESGLNTEAFFGQGTRLTVV.

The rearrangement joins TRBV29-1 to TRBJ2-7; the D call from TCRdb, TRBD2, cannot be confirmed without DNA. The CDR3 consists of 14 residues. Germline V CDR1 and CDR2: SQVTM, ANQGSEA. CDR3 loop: CSVEWSLAGGEQYF.

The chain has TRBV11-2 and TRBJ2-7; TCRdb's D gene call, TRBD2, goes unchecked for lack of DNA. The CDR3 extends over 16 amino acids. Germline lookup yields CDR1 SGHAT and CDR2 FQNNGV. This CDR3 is CASSLISGSLAYEQYF.

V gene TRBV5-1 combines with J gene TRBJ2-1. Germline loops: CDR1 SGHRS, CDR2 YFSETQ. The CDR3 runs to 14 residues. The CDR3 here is CASSLQNNYNEQFF.

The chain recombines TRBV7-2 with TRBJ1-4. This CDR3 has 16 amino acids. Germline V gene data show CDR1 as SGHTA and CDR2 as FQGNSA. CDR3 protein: CASSPSGQVVGEKLFF.

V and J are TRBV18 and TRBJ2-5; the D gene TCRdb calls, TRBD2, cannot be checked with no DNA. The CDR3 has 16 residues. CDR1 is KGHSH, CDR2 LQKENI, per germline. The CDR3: CASSPLAGGPKETQYF.

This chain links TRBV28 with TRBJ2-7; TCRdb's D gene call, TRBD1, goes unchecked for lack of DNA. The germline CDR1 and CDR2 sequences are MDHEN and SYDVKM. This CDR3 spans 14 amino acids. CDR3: CASQPGPAPYEQYF.

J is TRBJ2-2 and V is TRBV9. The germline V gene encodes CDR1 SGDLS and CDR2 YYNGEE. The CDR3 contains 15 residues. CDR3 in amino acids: CASSASRSHTGELFF.

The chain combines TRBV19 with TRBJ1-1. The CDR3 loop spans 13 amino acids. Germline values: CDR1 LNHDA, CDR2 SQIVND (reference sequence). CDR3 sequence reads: CASSTRQNTEAFF.

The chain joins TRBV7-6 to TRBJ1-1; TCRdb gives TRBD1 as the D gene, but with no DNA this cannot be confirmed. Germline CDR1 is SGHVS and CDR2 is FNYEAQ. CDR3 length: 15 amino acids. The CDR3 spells CASSLATGLNTEAFF.

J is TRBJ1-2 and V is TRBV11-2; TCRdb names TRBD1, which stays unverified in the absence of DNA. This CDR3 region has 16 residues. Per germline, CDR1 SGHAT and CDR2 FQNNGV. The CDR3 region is CASSLAGQRTNYGYTF.

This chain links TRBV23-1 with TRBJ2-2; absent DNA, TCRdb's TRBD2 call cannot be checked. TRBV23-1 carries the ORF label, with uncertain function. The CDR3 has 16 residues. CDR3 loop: CASSQSWGGIPGELFF.

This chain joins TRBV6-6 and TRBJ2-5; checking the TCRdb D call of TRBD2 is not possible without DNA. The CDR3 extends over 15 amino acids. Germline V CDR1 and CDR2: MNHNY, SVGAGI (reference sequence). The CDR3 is CASGISGGARETQYF.

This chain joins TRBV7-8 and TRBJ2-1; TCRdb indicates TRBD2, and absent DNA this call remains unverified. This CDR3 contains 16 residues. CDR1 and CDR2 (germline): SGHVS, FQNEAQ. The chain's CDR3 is CASSLEGLAGGAEQFF.

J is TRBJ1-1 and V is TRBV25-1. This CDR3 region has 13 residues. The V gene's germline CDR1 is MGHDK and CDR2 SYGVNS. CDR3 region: CASGKGGATEAFF.

This chain's CDR3 is CSAAPTGISETQYF. This chain uses TRBV29-1 with TRBJ2-5; TCRdb proposes TRBD1, but this gene call is untestable without DNA. CDR1 is SQVTM and CDR2 is ANQGSEA in the germline V gene. CDR3 length equals 14 residues.

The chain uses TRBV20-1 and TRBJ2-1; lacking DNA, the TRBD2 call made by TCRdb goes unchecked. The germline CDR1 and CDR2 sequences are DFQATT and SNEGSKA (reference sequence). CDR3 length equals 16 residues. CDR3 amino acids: CSARDLGDPSYNEQFF.

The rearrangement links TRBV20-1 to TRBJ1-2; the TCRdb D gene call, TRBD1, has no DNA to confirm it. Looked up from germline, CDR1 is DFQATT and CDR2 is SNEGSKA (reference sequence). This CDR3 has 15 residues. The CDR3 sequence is CSARDGRGRYYGYTF.

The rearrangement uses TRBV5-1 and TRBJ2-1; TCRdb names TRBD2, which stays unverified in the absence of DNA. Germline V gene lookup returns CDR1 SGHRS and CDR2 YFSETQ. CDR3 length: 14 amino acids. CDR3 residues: CASSSGRAENEQFF. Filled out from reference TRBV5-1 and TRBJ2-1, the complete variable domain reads KAGVTQTPRYLIKTRGQQVTLSCSPISGHRSVSWYQQTPGQGLQFLFEYFSETQRNKGNFPGRFSGRQFSNSRSEMNVSTLELGDSALYLCASSSGRAENEQFFGPGTRLTVL.

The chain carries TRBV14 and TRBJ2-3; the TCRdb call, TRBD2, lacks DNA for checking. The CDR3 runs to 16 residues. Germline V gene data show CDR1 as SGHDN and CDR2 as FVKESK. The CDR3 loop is CASSPQGLARTDTQYF.

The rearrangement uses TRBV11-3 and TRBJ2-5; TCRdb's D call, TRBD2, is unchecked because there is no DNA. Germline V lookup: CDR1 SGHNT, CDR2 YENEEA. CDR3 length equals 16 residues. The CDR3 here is CASSSTSGALQETQYF.

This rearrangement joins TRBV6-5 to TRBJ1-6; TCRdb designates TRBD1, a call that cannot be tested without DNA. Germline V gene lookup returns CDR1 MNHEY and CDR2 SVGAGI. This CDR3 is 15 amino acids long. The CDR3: CASSYGGTANSPLHF.

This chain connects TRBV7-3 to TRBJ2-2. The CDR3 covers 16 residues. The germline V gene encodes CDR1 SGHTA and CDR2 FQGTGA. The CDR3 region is CASSLNGMRQAGELFF.

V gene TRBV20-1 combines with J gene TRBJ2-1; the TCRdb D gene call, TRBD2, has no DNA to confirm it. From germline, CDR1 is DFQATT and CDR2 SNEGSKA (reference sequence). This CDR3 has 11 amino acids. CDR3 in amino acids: CSATARDEQFF.

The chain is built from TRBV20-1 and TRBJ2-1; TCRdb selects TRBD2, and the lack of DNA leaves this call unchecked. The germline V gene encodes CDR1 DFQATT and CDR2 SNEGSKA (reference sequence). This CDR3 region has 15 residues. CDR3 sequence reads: CSANHGTSGHNEQFF.

CDR3 protein: CSVAVNVLNTEAFF. The rearrangement uses TRBV29-1 and TRBJ1-1. This CDR3 region has 14 residues. Germline V gene sequence: CDR1 SQVTM, CDR2 ANQGSEA.

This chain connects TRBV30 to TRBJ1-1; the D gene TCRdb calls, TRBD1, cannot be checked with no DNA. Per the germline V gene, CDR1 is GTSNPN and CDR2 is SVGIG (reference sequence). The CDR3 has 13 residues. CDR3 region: CAQTFRGGTEAFF.

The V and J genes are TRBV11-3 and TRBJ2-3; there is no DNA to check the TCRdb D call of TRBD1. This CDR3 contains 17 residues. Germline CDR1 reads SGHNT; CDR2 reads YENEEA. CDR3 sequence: CASSRGQGAPGTDTQYF.